The sequence of this TCR beta chain was determined in a study of Graves' ophthalmopathy and Graves' hyperthyroidism. At least ten counts were recorded for this clonotype. The germline V gene encodes CDR1 SGHRS and CDR2 YFSETQ. The CDR3 runs 18 residues. With V trimmed by 6 bases and J by 0 bases, 12 bases remained unmatched. RNA transcripts served as template for amplifying TCR beta CDR3 sequences. RT-PCR in the first round used HTBI primers; a second-round multiplex PCR followed. TCRdb analysed the multiplex PCR reads with MiXCR anew, one entry per CDR3 protein. This sample has a few hundred thousand distinct CDR3 sequences, with around 20% found just once.

The chain uses TRBV5-1 and TRBJ2-7; 13 bases align to TRBD2. The sample consisted of peripheral blood. The TCR originated in a woman younger than 35 with Graves' ophthalmopathy. The CDR3 reads CASTKAGTSGIYSYEQYF. CDR3 coding DNA: TGCGCCAGCACCAAGGCCGGGACTAGCGGGATATACTCCTACGAGCAGTACTTC.